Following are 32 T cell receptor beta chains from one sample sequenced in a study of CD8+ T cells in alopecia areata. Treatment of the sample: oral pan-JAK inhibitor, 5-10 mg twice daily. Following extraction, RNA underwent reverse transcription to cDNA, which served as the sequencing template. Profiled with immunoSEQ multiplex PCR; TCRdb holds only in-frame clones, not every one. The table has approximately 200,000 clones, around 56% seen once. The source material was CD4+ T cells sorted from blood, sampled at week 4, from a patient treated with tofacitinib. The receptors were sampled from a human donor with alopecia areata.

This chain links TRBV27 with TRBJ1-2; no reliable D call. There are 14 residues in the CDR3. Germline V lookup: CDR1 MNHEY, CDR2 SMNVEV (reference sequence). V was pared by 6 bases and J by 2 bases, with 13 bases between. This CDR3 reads CASSPHRENYGYTF. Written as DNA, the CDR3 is TGTGCCAGCAGCCCCCACCGGGAGAACTATGGCTACACCTTC.

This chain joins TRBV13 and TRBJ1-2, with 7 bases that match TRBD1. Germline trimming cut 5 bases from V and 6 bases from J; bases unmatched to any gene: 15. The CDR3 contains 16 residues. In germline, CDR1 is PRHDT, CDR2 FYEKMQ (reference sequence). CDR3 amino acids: CASSPRQGLGGNGYTF. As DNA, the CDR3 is TGTGCCAGCAGCCCCCGACAGGGTCTAGGGGGGAATGGCTACACCTTC.

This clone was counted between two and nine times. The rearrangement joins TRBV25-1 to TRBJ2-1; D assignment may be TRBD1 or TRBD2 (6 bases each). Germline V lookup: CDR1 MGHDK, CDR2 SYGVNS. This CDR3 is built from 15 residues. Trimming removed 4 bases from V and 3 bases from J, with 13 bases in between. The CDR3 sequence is CASSAPRGHYNEQFF. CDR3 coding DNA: TGTGCCAGCAGTGCCCCTCGGGGGCACTACAATGAGCAGTTCTTC.

The CDR3 reads CASSVTMRGTGELFF. In DNA form, the CDR3 reads TGTGCCAGCAGTGTTACCATGCGGGGGACCGGGGAGCTGTTTTTT. The gene calls are TRBV6-1 and TRBJ2-2; TRBD2 matches 7 bases. V gave up 4 bases and J gave up 5 bases; unmatched junction bases: 7. Germline V gene lookup returns CDR1 MNHNS and CDR2 SASEGT. The CDR3 has 15 amino acids.

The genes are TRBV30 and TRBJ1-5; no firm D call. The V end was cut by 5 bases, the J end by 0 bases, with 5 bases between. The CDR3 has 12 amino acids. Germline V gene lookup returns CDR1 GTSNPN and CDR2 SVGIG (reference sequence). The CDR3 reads CAWGDSNQPQHF. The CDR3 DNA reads TGTGCCTGGGGCGATAGCAATCAGCCCCAGCATTTT.

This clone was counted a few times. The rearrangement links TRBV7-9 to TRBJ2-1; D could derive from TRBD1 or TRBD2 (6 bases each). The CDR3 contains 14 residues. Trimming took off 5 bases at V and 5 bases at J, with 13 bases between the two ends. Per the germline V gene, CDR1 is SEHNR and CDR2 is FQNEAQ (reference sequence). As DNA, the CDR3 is TGTGCCAGCAGCCCTAGGGGGGACAACAATGAGCAGTTCTTC. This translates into CASSPRGDNNEQFF.

Written as DNA, the CDR3 is TGTGCCTGGAGTTCTGGGGTTGTAAGTGGGAATACTGAAGCTTTCTTT. This translates into CAWSSGVVSGNTEAFF. The chain combines TRBV30 with TRBJ1-1; D gene ambiguous. V was shortened by 2 bases and J by 5 bases, with 21 bases between the two germline ends. Germline CDR1 GTSNPN, CDR2 SVGIG (reference sequence). The length of the CDR3 is 16 residues.

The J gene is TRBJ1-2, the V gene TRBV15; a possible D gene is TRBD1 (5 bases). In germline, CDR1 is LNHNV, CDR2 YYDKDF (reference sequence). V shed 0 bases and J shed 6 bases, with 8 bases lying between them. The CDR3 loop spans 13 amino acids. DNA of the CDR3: TGTGCCACCAGCAGAGAAGGGGTCGATGGCTACACCTTC. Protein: CATSREGVDGYTF.

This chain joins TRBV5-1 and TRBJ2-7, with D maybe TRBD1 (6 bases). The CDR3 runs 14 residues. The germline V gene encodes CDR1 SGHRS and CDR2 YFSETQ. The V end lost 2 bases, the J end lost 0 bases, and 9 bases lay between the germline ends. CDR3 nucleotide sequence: TGCGCCAGCAGCTTCGGCAGGGGCTCCTACGAGCAGTACTTC. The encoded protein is CASSFGRGSYEQYF.

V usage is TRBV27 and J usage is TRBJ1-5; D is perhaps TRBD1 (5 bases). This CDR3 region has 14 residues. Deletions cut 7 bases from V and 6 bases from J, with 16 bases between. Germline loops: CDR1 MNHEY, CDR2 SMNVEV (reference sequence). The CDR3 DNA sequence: TGTGCCAGCAATCCTGAGACAGAGAGTCAGCCCCAGCATTTT. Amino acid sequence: CASNPETESQPQHF.

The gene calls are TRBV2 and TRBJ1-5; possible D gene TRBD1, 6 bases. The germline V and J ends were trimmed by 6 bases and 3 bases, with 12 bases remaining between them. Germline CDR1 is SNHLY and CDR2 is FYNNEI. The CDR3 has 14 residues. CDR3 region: CASSENRDNQPQHF. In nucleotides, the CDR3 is TGTGCCAGCAGCGAAAACAGGGACAATCAGCCCCAGCATTTT.

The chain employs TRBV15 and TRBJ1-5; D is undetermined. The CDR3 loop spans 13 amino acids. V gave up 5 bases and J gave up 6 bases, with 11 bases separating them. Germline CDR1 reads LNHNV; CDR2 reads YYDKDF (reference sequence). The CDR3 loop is CATSGLISQPQHF. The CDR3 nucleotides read TGTGCCACCAGCGGGCTGATCAGTCAGCCCCAGCATTTT.

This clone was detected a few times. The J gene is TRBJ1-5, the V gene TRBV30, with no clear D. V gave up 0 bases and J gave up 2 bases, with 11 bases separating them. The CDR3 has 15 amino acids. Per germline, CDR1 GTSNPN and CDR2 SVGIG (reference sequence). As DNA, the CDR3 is TGTGCCTGGAGTGTCGGCGCCAGTGGCAATCAGCCCCAGCATTTT. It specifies CAWSVGASGNQPQHF.

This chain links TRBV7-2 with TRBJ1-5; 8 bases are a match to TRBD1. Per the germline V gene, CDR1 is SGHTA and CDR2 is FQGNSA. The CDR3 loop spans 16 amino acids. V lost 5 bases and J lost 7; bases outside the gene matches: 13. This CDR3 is CASSRFRDRSAQPQHF. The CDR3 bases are TGTGCCAGCAGCCGCTTTAGGGACAGGTCGGCACAGCCCCAGCATTTT.

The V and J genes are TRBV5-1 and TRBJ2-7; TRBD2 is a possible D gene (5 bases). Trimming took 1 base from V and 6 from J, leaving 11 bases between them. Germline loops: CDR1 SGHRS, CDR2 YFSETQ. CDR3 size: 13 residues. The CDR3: CASSLNGEGEQYF. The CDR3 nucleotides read TGCGCCAGCAGCTTGAACGGGGAAGGCGAGCAGTACTTC. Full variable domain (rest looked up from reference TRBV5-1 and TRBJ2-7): KAGVTQTPRYLIKTRGQQVTLSCSPISGHRSVSWYQQTPGQGLQFLFEYFSETQRNKGNFPGRFSGRQFSNSRSEMNVSTLELGDSALYLCASSLNGEGEQYFGPGTRLTVT.

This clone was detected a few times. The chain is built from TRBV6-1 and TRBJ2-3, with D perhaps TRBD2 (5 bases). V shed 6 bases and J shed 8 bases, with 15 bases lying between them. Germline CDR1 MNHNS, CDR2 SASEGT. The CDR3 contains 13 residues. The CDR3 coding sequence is TGTGCCAGCAGGGAAAGACCTGAGGGTACGCAGTATTTT. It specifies CASRERPEGTQYF.

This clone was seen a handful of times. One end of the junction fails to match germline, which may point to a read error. CDR3 residues: CASSLFGPSGGNTGELFF. The DNA for the CDR3 is TGTGCTAGCAGCTTATTCGGCCCTAGCGGGGGGAACACCGGGGAGCTGTTTTTT. The V gene is TRBV7-7, the J gene TRBJ2-2, with 10 positions matching TRBD2. CDR3 length: 18 residues. CDR1 is SSHAT, CDR2 FNYEAQ, per germline (reference sequence). Based on the CDR3 plus reference TRBV7-7 and TRBJ2-2, the full variable domain is GAGVSQSPRYKVTKRGQDVTLRCDPISSHATLYWYQQALGQGPEFLTYFNYEAQPDKSGLPSDRFSAERPEGSISTLTIQRTEQRDSAMYRCASSLFGPSGGNTGELFFGEGSRLTVL.

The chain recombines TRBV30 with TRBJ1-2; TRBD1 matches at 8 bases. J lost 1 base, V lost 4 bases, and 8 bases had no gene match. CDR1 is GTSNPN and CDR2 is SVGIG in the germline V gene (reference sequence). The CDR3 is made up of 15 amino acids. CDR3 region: CAWTGQGAGNYGYTF. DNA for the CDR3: TGTGCCTGGACAGGACAGGGAGCGGGTAACTATGGCTACACCTTC.

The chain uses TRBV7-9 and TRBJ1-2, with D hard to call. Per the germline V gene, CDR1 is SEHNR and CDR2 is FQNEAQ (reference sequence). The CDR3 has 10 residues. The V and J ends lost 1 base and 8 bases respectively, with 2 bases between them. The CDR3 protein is CASSLEGYTF. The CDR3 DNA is TGTGCCAGCAGCTTAGAGGGCTACACCTTC.

In DNA form, the CDR3 reads TGTGCCTGGAGTGTAACGCGGGCAGGCGGCGGGGGCTACACCTTC. Protein: CAWSVTRAGGGGYTF. The chain uses TRBV30 and TRBJ1-2; D not resolved. Germline CDR1 GTSNPN, CDR2 SVGIG (reference sequence). This CDR3 has 15 amino acids. Trimming removed 0 bases at V and 8 bases at J, with 19 bases between.

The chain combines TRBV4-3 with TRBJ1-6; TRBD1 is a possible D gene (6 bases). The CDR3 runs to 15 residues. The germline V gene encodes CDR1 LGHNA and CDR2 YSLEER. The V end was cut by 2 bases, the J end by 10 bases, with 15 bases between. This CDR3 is CASSQLTGGRSPLHF. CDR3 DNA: TGCGCCAGCAGCCAACTGACAGGTGGGAGGTCACCCCTCCACTTT.

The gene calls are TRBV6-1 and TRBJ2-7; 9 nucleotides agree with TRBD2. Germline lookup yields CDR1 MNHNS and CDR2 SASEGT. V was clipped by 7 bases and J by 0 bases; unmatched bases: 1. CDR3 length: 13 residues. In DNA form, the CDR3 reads TGTGCCAGCAATAGCGGGGGCTCCTACGAGCAGTACTTC. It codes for CASNSGGSYEQYF.

CDR3 amino acids: CASSAGQGVGQPQHF. Here the CDR3 DNA reads TGTGCCAGCAGCGCGGGACAGGGGGTAGGGCAGCCCCAGCATTTT. This chain joins TRBV7-2 and TRBJ1-5; the match to TRBD1 covers 11 bases. With V trimmed by 5 bases and J by 7 bases, 7 bases remained unmatched. The CDR3 sequence is 15 residues long. Germline V gene lookup returns CDR1 SGHTA and CDR2 FQGNSA.

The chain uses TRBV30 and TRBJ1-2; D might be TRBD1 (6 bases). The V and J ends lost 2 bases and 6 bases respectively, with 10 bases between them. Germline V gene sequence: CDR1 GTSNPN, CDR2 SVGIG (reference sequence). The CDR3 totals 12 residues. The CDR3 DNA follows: TGTGCCTGGAGTTCCGGGGGCCATGGCTACACCTTC. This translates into CAWSSGGHGYTF.

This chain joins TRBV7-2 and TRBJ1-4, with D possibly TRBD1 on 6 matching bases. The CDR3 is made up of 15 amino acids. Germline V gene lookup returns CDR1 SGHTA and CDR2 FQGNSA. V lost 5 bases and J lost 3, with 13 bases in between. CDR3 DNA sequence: TGTGCCAGCAGCGTCCACAGGGTCGCTAATGAAAAACTGTTTTTT. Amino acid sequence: CASSVHRVANEKLFF. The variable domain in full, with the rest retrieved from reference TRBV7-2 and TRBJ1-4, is GAGVSQSPSNKVTEKGKDVELRCDPISGHTALYWYRQSLGQGLEFLIYFQGNSAPDKSGLPSDRFSAERTGGSVSTLTIQRTQQEDSAVYLCASSVHRVANEKLFFGSGTQLSVL.

The CDR3 coding sequence is TGTGCCAGCAGTTTATGGGGGGAACAGCAAGAGACCCAGTACTTC. Its protein is CASSLWGEQQETQYF. This chain joins TRBV28 and TRBJ2-5; D may match TRBD1 or TRBD2 (5 bases each). This CDR3 comprises 15 residues. The germline V and J ends were trimmed by 0 bases and 2 bases, with 10 bases remaining between them. Germline V gene sequence: CDR1 MDHEN, CDR2 SYDVKM.

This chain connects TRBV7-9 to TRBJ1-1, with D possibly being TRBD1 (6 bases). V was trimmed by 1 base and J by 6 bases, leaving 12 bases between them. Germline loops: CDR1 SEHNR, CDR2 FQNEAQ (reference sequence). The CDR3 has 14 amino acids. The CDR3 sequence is CASSLGGTTSEAFF. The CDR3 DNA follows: TGTGCCAGCAGCTTAGGAGGGACAACTTCTGAAGCTTTCTTT.

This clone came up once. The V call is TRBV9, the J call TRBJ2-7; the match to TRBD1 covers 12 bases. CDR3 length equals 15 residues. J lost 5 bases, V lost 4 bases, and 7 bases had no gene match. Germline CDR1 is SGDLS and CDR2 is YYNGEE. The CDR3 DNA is TGTGCCAGCAGCCTACGTGGGACAGGGGGCGACGAGCAGTACTTC. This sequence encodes CASSLRGTGGDEQYF. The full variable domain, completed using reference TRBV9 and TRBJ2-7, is DSGVTQTPKHLITATGQRVTLRCSPRSGDLSVYWYQQSLDQGLQFLIQYYNGEERAKGNILERFSAQQFPDLHSELNLSSLELGDSALYFCASSLRGTGGDEQYFGPGTRLTVT.

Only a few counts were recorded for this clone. The CDR3 DNA sequence: TGTGCCAGCTCCGGGACACCCAATTCACCCCTCCACTTT. It translates to CASSGTPNSPLHF. The chain is built from TRBV18 and TRBJ1-6; TRBD1 might be the D (6 bases). Germline assignment: CDR1 KGHSH and CDR2 LQKENI. With 6 bases removed from V and 7 bases from J, the gap between germline ends came to 10 bases. This CDR3 comprises 13 residues.

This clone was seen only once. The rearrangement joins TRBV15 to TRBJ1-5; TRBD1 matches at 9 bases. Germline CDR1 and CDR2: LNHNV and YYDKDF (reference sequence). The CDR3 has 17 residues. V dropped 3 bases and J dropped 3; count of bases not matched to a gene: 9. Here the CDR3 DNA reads TGTGCCACCAGCAGGCCTCGGACAGGGGTGAACAATCAGCCCCAGCATTTT. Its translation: CATSRPRTGVNNQPQHF.

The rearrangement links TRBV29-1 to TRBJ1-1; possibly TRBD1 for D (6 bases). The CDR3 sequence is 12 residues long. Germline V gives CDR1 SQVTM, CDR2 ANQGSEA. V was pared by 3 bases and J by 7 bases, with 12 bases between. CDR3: CSVEGAILEAFF. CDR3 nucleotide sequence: TGCAGCGTTGAGGGGGCGATTCTTGAAGCTTTCTTT.

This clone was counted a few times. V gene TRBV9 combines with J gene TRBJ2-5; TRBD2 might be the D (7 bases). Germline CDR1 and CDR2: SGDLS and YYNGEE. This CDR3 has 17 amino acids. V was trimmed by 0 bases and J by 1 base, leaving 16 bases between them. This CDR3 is CASSVDVAGAGQETQYF. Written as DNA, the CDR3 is TGTGCCAGCAGCGTAGATGTGGCGGGGGCTGGCCAAGAGACCCAGTACTTC.